This T cell receptor (beta chain) was recovered during a study of Ad26.COV2.S vaccination and SARS-CoV-2 variants. Study-level findings and limits: Vaccine recipients and placebo recipients showed similar non-spike TCR breadth.

In its sample, this clone was seen once. Antigen unknown. The sample's treatment: some 20 received Ad26.COV2.S at low or high dose, single or two shots; five or six received placebo; per-sample allocation not given. Material that was analyzed had been drawn on day 63 after the first vaccine or placebo injection. A Boston adult aged 18-55 years was the donor. Expressing Wuhan-strain SARS-CoV-2 spike, an Ad26 vector served as the vaccine. Data came from immunoSEQ multiplex PCR; TCRdb stores just in-frame clones and leaves some out. Counted here are about 500,000 clones, roughly nine tenths occurring once; the ten biggest clones make up approximately 1.7%. The CDR3 is 15 amino acids. V gave up 0 bases and J gave up 7 bases, with 13 bases separating them. Per the germline V gene, CDR1 is MGHRA and CDR2 is YSYEKL.

J is TRBJ1-3 and V is TRBV4-1; no reliable D call. The clonotype originates from a person between 18 and 65 years old who received the Ad26.COV2.S COVID-19 vaccine or a placebo. The input for sequencing was peripheral blood, taken in a trial of Ad26.COV2.S vaccine versus placebo. CDR3 in DNA: TGCGCCAGCAGCCAAGACTCCGGACTTGGGAACACCATATATTTT. This translates into CASSQDSGLGNTIYF.